The present T cell receptor beta chain was sequenced within a study of blood T cell repertoires in COVID-19. Study as a whole: Acute-phase and convalescent COVID-19 samples originated in the United States, Italy and Spain. The cDNA or gDNA used as material had been derived from T cells, B-cell-depleted T cells, or PBMCs.

Authors' data handling: Amplification of reference gene primers was used by the study to estimate nucleated cell counts. The protocol was immunoSEQ multiplex PCR, while the TCRdb copy is restricted to in-frame clones and leaves out a portion. From that table come the V and J calls and clone size; the DNA was used to work out D and trimming. Of 310,000 or so clones in the sample, roughly 87% are singletons; the top ten hold around 2.2%. CDR3 size: 15 residues. J lost 0 bases, V lost 10 bases, and 11 bases had no gene match. Germline CDR1 SGHNT, CDR2 YYREEE (reference sequence). This TCR came from a woman aged 45 to 65 who had recovered from COVID-19. The gene calls are TRBV5-4 and TRBJ2-3; 7 nucleotides match TRBD1. The specimen was peripheral blood. CDR3 nucleotide sequence: TGTGCCTTACAGAGAGGGGGCGGAAGCACAGATACGCAGTATTTT. Translation gives CALQRGGGSTDTQYF. Based on the CDR3 plus reference TRBV5-4 and TRBJ2-3, the full variable domain is ETGVTQSPTHLIKTRGQQVTLRCSSQSGHNTVSWYQQALGQGPQFIFQYYREEENGRGNFPPRFSGLQFPNYSSELNVNALELDDSALYLCALQRGGGSTDTQYFGPGTRLTVL.